These 15 T cell receptor beta chains came from one sample sequenced in a study of Ad26.COV2.S vaccination and SARS-CoV-2 variants. Indicated treatment: roughly 19 received Ad26.COV2.S at low or high dose, single or two shots; 5 received placebo; per-sample allocation not given. Samples came from day 63 after the first vaccine or placebo injection. The data were produced by immunoSEQ multiplex PCR, yet TCRdb's version contains in-frame clones alone and is incomplete. The table records around 450,000 clones, 85% to 90% of them present only once. The specimen comprised peripheral blood, sampled in a trial of Ad26.COV2.S vaccine versus placebo. All receptors derive from a person between 18 and 65 years old who received the Ad26.COV2.S COVID-19 vaccine or a placebo.

The chain carries TRBV6-6 and TRBJ2-5; 9 bases fit TRBD2. With 8 bases clipped from V and 5 bases from J, the junction kept 9 bases outside the gene matches. The CDR3 consists of 14 residues. From germline, CDR1 is MNHNY and CDR2 SVGAGI (reference sequence). CDR3 protein: CASDRGGAGETQYF. CDR3 coding DNA: TGTGCCAGCGACCGCGGGGGGGCCGGGGAGACCCAGTACTTC.

CDR3: CASSPEDRDSYEQYF. The CDR3 DNA sequence: TGTGCCAGCAGTCCCGAGGACAGGGACTCCTACGAGCAGTACTTC. This chain joins TRBV27 and TRBJ2-7, with 8 bases lining up with TRBD1. The J segment lost 0 bases and the V segment lost 5 bases, leaving 6 bases of the junction unmatched. CDR3 size: 15 residues. Per germline, CDR1 MNHEY and CDR2 SMNVEV (reference sequence).

The CDR3 DNA sequence: TGTGCCAGCAGCGCCCTCACAGGGTCTGGAAACACCATATATTTT. Amino acids: CASSALTGSGNTIYF. The rearrangement uses TRBV9 and TRBJ1-3; D may be TRBD1 (6 bases). Germline V lookup: CDR1 SGDLS, CDR2 YYNGEE. The CDR3 consists of 15 residues. V was shortened by 3 bases and J by 1 base, with 11 bases between the two germline ends.

This chain joins TRBV19 and TRBJ1-5, with D perhaps matching TRBD1 (6 bases). Trimming shortened V by 0 bases and J by 6 bases, and 12 bases separated the two germline ends. CDR1 and CDR2 from the germline V gene are LNHDA and SQIVND (reference sequence). This CDR3 region has 15 residues. In DNA, the CDR3 is TGTGCCAGTAGTATAGAGGGGGGGCCTGGTCAGCCCCAGCATTTT. As protein: CASSIEGGPGQPQHF.

This clone has just a few counts. The chain combines TRBV5-1 with TRBJ2-3, with D perhaps matching TRBD1 (6 bases). The V gene lost 0 bases and the J gene lost 4 bases, with 21 bases spanning the gap. The germline gives CDR1 SGHRS, CDR2 YFSETQ. The CDR3 consists of 18 residues. The CDR3 DNA reads TGCGCCAGCAGCTTGGTTGGGGACAAAATCGGTAGGGCAGATACGCAGTATTTT. Translation: CASSLVGDKIGRADTQYF. Supplemented by reference TRBV5-1 and TRBJ2-3, the full variable domain reads KAGVTQTPRYLIKTRGQQVTLSCSPISGHRSVSWYQQTPGQGLQFLFEYFSETQRNKGNFPGRFSGRQFSNSRSEMNVSTLELGDSALYLCASSLVGDKIGRADTQYFGPGTRLTVL.

The chain joins TRBV7-9 to TRBJ2-1; 8 bases map to TRBD2. Unmatched junction bases numbered 8, after V lost 1 base and J lost 3 bases. CDR1 and CDR2 (germline): SEHNR, FQNEAQ (reference sequence). This CDR3 has 17 residues. This CDR3 is CASSLELAGGHYNEQFF. CDR3 bases: TGTGCCAGCAGCTTAGAACTGGCGGGGGGACACTACAATGAGCAGTTCTTC.

The chain carries TRBV7-3 and TRBJ2-2; possibly TRBD1 for D (6 bases). Germline CDR1 and CDR2: SGHTA and FQGTGA. Trimming pared 1 base from V and 5 bases from J, leaving 14 bases between. The CDR3 is 16 amino acids. The CDR3 sequence: CASSLRAAGATGELFF. The DNA for the CDR3 is TGTGCCAGCAGCTTAAGGGCGGCAGGGGCAACCGGGGAGCTGTTTTTT.

The chain combines TRBV6-5 with TRBJ1-5, with unresolved D. V was trimmed by 5 bases and J by 4 bases, leaving 12 bases between them. The CDR3 sequence is 14 residues long. The germline gives CDR1 MNHEY, CDR2 SVGAGI. CDR3 in amino acids: CASSMSGLNQPQHF. The DNA for the CDR3 is TGTGCCAGCAGTATGTCAGGATTAAATCAGCCCCAGCATTTT.

The CDR3 is CASSEGGTGGRDGYTF. The DNA for the CDR3 is TGTGCCAGCAGTGAAGGAGGGACAGGGGGTCGCGATGGCTACACCTTC. This sequence joins TRBV6-1 and TRBJ1-2; 11 bases are shared with TRBD1. V shed 1 base and J 6 bases; nucleotides not matched to a gene: 7. CDR1 is MNHNS and CDR2 is SASEGT in the germline V gene. CDR3 length equals 16 residues.

The J gene is TRBJ1-1, the V gene TRBV30; perhaps TRBD1 as D (6 bases). The CDR3 spans 12 residues. V gave up 7 bases and J gave up 6 bases, with 15 bases separating them. Germline V gives CDR1 GTSNPN, CDR2 SVGIG (reference sequence). CDR3 sequence reads: CALGHPVAEAFF. CDR3 nucleotide sequence: TGTGCCTTGGGACACCCGGTGGCTGAAGCTTTCTTT.

The CDR3 loop reads CASSPPPGSHNEQFF. As DNA, the CDR3 is TGTGCCAGCTCACCACCACCGGGGTCCCACAATGAGCAGTTCTTC. The rearrangement links TRBV18 to TRBJ2-1, with a tentative D call TRBD2 (5 bases). There are 15 residues in the CDR3. Germline V gene data show CDR1 as KGHSH and CDR2 as LQKENI. Trimming took off 0 bases at V and 5 bases at J, with 11 bases between the two ends.

V usage is TRBV7-9 and J usage is TRBJ2-3, with 13 bases matching TRBD2. Germline loops: CDR1 SEHNR, CDR2 FQNEAQ (reference sequence). The CDR3 is made up of 16 amino acids. With 8 bases clipped from V and 3 bases from J, the junction kept 8 bases outside the gene matches. Here the CDR3 DNA reads TGTGCCAGCGGCAACACGGGACTAGCGGGGACAGATACGCAGTATTTT. It encodes CASGNTGLAGTDTQYF.

The sample holds one count of this clone. The J gene is TRBJ1-6, the V gene TRBV27, with 8 nucleotides matching TRBD1. With V trimmed by 5 bases and J by 9 bases, 12 bases remained unmatched. This CDR3 is 16 amino acids long. Germline V gene sequence: CDR1 MNHEY, CDR2 SMNVEV (reference sequence). CDR3 DNA sequence: TGTGCCAGCAGTACCCTAGGACAGGGAGGAGGTTCACCCCTCCACTTT. Protein sequence: CASSTLGQGGGSPLHF.

This chain connects TRBV11-3 to TRBJ2-7; a weak D match, TRBD1 (6 bases). CDR1 is SGHNT, CDR2 YENEEA, per germline. This CDR3 comprises 13 residues. V lost 3 bases and J lost 6, with 12 bases in between. The CDR3 sequence is CASSFPGAGEQYF. The CDR3, as DNA: TGTGCCAGCAGCTTTCCAGGGGCGGGCGAGCAGTACTTC.

The chain recombines TRBV11-1 with TRBJ2-5; D not resolved. CDR3 length: 15 amino acids. Trimming took 5 bases from V and 1 from J, leaving 14 bases between them. CDR1 and CDR2 (germline): SGHAT, FQDESV (reference sequence). The CDR3 coding sequence is TGTGCCAGCAGCAGCCGGCCAGGTCCCCAAGAGACCCAGTACTTC. This codes for CASSSRPGPQETQYF.